This T cell receptor (beta chain) is drawn from a study of blood T cell repertoires in COVID-19. Per the original data handling: Amplification of reference gene primers provided the estimated nucleated cell counts. Data came from immunoSEQ multiplex PCR; TCRdb stores just in-frame clones and leaves some out. The V and J calls and clone size were taken over from that table, and D and trimming were inferred from the DNA. The data contain some 200,000 clones, 70% to 90% of them singletons. Germline lookup yields CDR1 MNHNS and CDR2 SASEGT. V was cut by 2 bases and J by 3 bases, with 14 bases left in between. The CDR3 is made up of 16 amino acids.

The gene calls are TRBV6-1 and TRBJ1-5, with a weak D call TRBD1 (6 bases). This sequence originates from a man aged 60-69 years with COVID-19, enrolled during active disease. The specimen sequenced was peripheral blood. CDR3 bases: TGTGCCAGCAGTGAATCTGGGACACGCGACAATCAGCCCCAGCATTTT. Encoded protein: CASSESGTRDNQPQHF.